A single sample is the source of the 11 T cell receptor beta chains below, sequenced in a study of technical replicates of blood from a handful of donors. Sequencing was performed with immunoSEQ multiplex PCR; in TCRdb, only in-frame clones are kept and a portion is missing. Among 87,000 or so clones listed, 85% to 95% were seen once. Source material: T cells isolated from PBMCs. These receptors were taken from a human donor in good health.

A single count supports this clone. The CDR3 nucleotides are TGCGCCAGCAGCTTGGGTAAAGGGGATGCGGAGACCCAGTACTTC. Translated: CASSLGKGDAETQYF. The chain recombines TRBV5-1 with TRBJ2-5, with a possible D match to TRBD1 (5 bases). The CDR3 runs to 15 residues. Deletions cut 0 bases from V and 5 bases from J, with 14 bases between. Germline-derived CDR1 and CDR2 are SGHRS and YFSETQ.

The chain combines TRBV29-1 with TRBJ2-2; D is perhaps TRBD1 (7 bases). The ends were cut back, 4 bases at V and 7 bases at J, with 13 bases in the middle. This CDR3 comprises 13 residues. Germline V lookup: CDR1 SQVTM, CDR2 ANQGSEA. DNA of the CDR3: TGCAGCGTTGTTAGCCAGGGGGGCGGGGAGCTGTTTTTT. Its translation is CSVVSQGGGELFF.

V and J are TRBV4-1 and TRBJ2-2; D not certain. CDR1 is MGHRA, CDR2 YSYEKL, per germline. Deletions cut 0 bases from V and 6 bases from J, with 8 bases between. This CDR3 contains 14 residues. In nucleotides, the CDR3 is TGCGCCAGCAGCCAAGAGGCCTCCGCCGGGGAGCTGTTTTTT. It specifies CASSQEASAGELFF.

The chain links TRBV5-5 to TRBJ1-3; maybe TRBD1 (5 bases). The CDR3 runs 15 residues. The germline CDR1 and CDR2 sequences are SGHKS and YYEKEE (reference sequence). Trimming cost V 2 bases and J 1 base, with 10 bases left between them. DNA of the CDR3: TGTGCCAGCAGCTTAGGGGAAGAGTCTGGAAACACCATATATTTT. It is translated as CASSLGEESGNTIYF.

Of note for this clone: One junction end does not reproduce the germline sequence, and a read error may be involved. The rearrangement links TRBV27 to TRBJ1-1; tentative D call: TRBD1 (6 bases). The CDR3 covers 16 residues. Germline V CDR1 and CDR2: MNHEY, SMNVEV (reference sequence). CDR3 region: CASSSPRGGLKTEAFF. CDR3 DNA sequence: TGTGCCAGCAGTTCCCCCCGGGGGGGGCTGAAAACTGAAGCTTTCTTT.

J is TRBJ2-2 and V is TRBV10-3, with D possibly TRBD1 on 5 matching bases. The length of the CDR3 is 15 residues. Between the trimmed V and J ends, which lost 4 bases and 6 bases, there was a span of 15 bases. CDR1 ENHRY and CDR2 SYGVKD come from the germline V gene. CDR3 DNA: TGTGCCATCAGTGCGACAGTCTTGCAGGCCGGGGAGCTGTTTTTT. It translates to CAISATVLQAGELFF.

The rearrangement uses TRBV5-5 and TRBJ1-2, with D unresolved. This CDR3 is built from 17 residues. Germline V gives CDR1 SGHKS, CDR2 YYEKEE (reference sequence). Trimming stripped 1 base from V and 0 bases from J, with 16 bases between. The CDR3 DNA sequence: TGTGCCAGCAGCTTGAGTCCCCCCCTAAGAGCTAACTATGGCTACACCTTC. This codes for CASSLSPPLRANYGYTF.

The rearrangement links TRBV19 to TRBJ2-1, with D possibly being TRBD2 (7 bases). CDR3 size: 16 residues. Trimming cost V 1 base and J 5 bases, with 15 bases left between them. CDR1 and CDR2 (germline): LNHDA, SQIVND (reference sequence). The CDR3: CASSIVRGRAHNEQFF. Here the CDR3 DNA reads TGTGCCAGTAGTATAGTTAGGGGGAGGGCCCACAATGAGCAGTTCTTC.

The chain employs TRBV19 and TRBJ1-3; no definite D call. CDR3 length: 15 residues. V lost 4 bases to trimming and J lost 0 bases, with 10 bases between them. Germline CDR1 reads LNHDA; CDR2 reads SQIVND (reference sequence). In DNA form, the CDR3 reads TGTGCCAGTAGTAATTCCGGGGTCTCTGGAAACACCATATATTTT. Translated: CASSNSGVSGNTIYF.

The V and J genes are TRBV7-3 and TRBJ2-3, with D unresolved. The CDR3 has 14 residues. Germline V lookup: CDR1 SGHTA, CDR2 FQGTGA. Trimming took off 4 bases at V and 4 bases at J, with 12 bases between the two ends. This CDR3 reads CASSSQHLADTQYF. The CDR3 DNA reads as TGTGCCAGCAGCTCCCAACACCTAGCAGATACGCAGTATTTT. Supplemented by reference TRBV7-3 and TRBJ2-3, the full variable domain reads GAGVSQTPSNKVTEKGKYVELRCDPISGHTALYWYRQSLGQGPEFLIYFQGTGAADDSGLPNDRFFAVRPEGSVSTLKIQRTERGDSAVYLCASSSQHLADTQYFGPGTRLTVL.

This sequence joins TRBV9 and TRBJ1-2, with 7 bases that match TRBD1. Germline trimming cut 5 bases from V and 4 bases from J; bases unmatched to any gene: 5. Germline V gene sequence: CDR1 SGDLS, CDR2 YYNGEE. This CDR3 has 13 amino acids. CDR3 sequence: CASSSGTVYGYTF. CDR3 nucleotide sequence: TGTGCCAGCAGTTCCGGGACAGTCTATGGCTACACCTTC. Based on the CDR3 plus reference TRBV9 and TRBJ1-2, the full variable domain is DSGVTQTPKHLITATGQRVTLRCSPRSGDLSVYWYQQSLDQGLQFLIQYYNGEERAKGNILERFSAQQFPDLHSELNLSSLELGDSALYFCASSSGTVYGYTFGSGTRLTVV.